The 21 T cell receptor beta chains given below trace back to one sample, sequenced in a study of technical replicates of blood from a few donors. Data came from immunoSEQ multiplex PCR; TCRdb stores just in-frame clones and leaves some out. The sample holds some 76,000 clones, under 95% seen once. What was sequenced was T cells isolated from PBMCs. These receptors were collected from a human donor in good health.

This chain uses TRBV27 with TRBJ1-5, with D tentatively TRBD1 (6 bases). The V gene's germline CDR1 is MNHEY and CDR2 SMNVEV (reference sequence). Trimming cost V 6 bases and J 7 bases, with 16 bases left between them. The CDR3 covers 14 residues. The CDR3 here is CASSVTGHGQPQHF. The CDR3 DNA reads TGTGCCAGCAGCGTCACAGGGCATGGGCAGCCCCAGCATTTT.

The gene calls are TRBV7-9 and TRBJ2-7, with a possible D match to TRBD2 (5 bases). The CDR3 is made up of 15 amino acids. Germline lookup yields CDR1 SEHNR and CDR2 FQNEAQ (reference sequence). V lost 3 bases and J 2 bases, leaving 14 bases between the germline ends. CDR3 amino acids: CASSFPGLPTYEQYF. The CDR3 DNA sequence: TGTGCCAGCAGCTTTCCCGGACTTCCGACCTACGAGCAGTACTTC. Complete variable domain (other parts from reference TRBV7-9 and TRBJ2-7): DTGVSQNPRHKITKRGQNVTFRCDPISEHNRLYWYRQTLGQGPEFLTYFQNEAQLEKSRLLSDRFSAERPKGSFSTLEIQRTEQGDSAMYLCASSFPGLPTYEQYFGPGTRLTVT.

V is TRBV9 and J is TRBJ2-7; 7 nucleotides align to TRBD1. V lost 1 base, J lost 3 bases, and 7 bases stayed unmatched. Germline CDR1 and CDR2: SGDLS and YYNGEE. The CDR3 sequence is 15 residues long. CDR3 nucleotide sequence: TGTGCCAGCAGCGTAACGACAGGGAGAGTCTACGAGCAGTACTTC. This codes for CASSVTTGRVYEQYF.

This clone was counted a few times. The CDR3 DNA is TGTGCCAGCACCCTGGGACTACACAATGAGCAGTTCTTC. Encoded protein: CASTLGLHNEQFF. This rearrangement joins TRBV6-5 to TRBJ2-1, with 7 bases fitting TRBD2. The ends lost 7 bases at V and 5 bases at J; junction bases unmatched: 5. CDR3 length: 13 residues. Per germline, CDR1 MNHEY and CDR2 SVGAGI.

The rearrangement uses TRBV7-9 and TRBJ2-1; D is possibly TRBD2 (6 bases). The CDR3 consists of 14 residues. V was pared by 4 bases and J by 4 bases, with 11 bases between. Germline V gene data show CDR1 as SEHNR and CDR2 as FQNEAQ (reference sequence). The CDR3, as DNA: TGTGCCAGCAGCTCGACGCGGGAATACAATGAGCAGTTCTTC. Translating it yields CASSSTREYNEQFF.

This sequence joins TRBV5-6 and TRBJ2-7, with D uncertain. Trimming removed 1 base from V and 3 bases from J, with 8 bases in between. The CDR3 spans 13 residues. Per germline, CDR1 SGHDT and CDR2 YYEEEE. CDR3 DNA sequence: TGTGCCAGCAGCTTGCTACCAAGCTACGAGCAGTACTTC. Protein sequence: CASSLLPSYEQYF.

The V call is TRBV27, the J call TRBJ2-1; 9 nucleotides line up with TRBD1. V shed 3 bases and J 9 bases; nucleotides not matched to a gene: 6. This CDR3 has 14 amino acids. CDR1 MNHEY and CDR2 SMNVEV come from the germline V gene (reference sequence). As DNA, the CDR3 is TGTGCCAGCAGTTTGGGACAGGGTGGCGCTGAGCAGTTCTTC. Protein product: CASSLGQGGAEQFF.

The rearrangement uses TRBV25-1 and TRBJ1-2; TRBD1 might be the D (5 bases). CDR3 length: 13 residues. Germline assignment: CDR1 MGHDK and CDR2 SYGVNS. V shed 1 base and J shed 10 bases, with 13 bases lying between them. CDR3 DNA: TGTGCCAGCAGTGAATCACAGGAAAATGACTACACCTTC. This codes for CASSESQENDYTF.

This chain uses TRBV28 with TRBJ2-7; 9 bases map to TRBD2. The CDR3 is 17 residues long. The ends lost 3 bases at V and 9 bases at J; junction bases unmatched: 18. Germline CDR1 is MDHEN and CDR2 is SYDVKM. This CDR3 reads CASSLSGLAGNYGGQYF. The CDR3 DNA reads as TGTGCCAGCAGTTTGTCTGGGCTAGCGGGAAACTACGGGGGGCAGTACTTC.

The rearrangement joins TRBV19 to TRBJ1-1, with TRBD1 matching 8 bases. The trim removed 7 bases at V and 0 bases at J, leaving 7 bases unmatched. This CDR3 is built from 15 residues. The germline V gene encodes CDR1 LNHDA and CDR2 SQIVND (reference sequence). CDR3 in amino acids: CASILGQGMNTEAFF. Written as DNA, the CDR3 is TGTGCCAGTATACTAGGACAGGGCATGAACACTGAAGCTTTCTTT.

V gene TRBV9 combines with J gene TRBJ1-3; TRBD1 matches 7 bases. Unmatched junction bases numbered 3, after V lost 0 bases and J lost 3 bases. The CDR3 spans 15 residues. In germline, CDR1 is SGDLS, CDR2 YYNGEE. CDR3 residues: CASSVDRGGGNTIYF. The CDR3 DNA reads TGTGCCAGCAGCGTAGACAGGGGAGGTGGAAACACCATATATTTT.

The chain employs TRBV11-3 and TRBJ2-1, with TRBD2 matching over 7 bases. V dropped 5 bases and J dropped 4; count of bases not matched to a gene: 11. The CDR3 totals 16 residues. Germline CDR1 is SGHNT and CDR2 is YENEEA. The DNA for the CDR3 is TGTGCCAGCAGCGCGTATTATGGGGACTATTACAATGAGCAGTTCTTC. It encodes CASSAYYGDYYNEQFF.

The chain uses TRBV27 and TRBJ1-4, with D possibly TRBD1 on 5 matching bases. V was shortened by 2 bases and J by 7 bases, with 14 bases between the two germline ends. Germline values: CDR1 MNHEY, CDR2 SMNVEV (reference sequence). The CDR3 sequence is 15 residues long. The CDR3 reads CASSLAQQGSEKLFF. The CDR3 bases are TGTGCCAGCAGTTTAGCTCAGCAGGGCTCTGAAAAACTGTTTTTT.

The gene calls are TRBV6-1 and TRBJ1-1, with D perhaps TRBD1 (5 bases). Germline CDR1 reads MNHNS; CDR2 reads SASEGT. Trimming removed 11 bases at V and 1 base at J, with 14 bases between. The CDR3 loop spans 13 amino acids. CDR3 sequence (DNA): TGTGCCTCGAGAACGGGGGGGAACACTGAAGCTTTCTTT. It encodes CASRTGGNTEAFF.

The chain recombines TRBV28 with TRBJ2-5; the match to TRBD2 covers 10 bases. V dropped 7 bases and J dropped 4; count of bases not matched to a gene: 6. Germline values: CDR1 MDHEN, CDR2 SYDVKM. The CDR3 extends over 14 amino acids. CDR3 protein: CASTLAGVLETQYF. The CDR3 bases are TGTGCCAGCACCCTAGCGGGAGTATTAGAGACCCAGTACTTC.

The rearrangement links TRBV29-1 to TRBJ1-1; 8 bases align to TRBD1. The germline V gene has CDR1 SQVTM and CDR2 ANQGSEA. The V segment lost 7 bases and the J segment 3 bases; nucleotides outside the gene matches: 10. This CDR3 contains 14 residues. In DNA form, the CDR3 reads TGCAGCGCTCTTTCGCAGGGGGCGTACACTGAAGCTTTCTTT. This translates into CSALSQGAYTEAFF.

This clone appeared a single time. The CDR3 loop is CASSVASLRGLYNEQFF. The CDR3 DNA follows: TGTGCCAGCAGCGTAGCATCGCTGCGGGGCCTTTACAATGAGCAGTTCTTC. The V call is TRBV9, the J call TRBJ2-1; the D gene is possibly TRBD2 (6 bases). With 0 bases removed from V and 4 bases from J, the gap between germline ends came to 17 bases. CDR3 length equals 17 residues. CDR1 is SGDLS, CDR2 YYNGEE, per germline.

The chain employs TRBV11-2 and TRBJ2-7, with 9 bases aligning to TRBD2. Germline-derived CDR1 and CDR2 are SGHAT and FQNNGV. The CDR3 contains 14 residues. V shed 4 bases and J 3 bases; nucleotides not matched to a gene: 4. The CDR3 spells CASSYSGSDYEQYF. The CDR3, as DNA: TGTGCCAGCAGCTATAGCGGGAGCGACTACGAGCAGTACTTC.

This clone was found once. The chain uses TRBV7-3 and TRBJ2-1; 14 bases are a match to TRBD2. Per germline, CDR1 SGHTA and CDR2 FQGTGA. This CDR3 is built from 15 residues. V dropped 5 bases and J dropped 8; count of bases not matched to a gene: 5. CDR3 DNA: TGTGCCAGCAGCCTGGGACTAGCGGGAGATTATGAGCAGTTCTTC. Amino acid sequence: CASSLGLAGDYEQFF. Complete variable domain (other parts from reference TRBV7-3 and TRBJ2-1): GAGVSQTPSNKVTEKGKYVELRCDPISGHTALYWYRQSLGQGPEFLIYFQGTGAADDSGLPNDRFFAVRPEGSVSTLKIQRTERGDSAVYLCASSLGLAGDYEQFFGPGTRLTVL.

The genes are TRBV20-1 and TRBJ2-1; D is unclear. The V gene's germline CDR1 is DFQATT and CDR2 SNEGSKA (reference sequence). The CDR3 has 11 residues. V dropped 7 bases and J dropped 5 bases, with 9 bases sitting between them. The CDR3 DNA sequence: TGCAGTGGTCTAGTAAACAATGAGCAGTTCTTC. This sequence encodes CSGLVNNEQFF.

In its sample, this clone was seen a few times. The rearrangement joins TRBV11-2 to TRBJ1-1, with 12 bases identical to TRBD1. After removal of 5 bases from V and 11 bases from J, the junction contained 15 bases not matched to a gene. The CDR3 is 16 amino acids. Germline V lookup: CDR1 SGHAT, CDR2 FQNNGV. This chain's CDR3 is CASSPSLRDRGLRAFF. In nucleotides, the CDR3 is TGTGCCAGCAGCCCCTCCCTCCGGGACAGGGGGCTGAGGGCTTTCTTT.